The 4 T cell receptor beta chains in this list originate from one sample, sequenced in a study of blood T cell repertoires in COVID-19 (TCRdb year 2020). The library came from the immunoSEQ multiplex PCR assay. TCRdb carries this immuneACCESS record with in-frame sequences only. Its versions omit some clonotypes, under half of them owing to an unresolved V gene in the studies checked, with the rest unexplained. The sample includes 86,000 or so clones, with around 92% observed a single time. 1.9% of the sample goes to the ten largest clones. Sequenced sample: peripheral blood. These receptors came from a woman between 50 and 59 years old in a cohort sampled during active COVID-19.

J is TRBJ1-1 and V is TRBV7-9, with D unresolved. Germline V gene sequence: CDR1 SEHNR, CDR2 FQNEAQ (reference sequence). The CDR3 extends over 12 amino acids. V shed 5 bases and J shed 1 base, with 5 bases lying between them. The CDR3 DNA is TGTGCCAGCAGCCGGGGGAACACTGAAGCTTTCTTT. It codes for CASSRGNTEAFF.

V and J are TRBV5-1 and TRBJ2-7; 7 positions match TRBD1. The CDR3 extends over 15 amino acids. V lost 5 bases, J lost 1 base, and 9 bases stayed unmatched. Germline V gene data show CDR1 as SGHRS and CDR2 as YFSETQ. The CDR3 loop is CASSFGTASSYEQYF. CDR3 nucleotides: TGCGCCAGCAGTTTTGGGACAGCATCTTCCTACGAGCAGTACTTC.

The V call is TRBV11-2, the J call TRBJ1-4, with D perhaps TRBD1 (5 bases). The CDR3 extends over 14 amino acids. Per germline, CDR1 SGHAT and CDR2 FQNNGV. Trimming left V 4 bases short and J 6 bases short, with 12 bases between. The CDR3 here is CASSWSSRDEKLFF. CDR3 DNA sequence: TGTGCCAGCAGCTGGAGCAGCAGGGATGAAAAACTGTTTTTT.

The chain carries TRBV7-6 and TRBJ2-3; D might be TRBD2 (6 bases). The ends were cut back, 2 bases at V and 3 bases at J, with 18 bases in the middle. CDR1 and CDR2 from the germline V gene are SGHVS and FNYEAQ. The CDR3 length is 17 residues. The CDR3 DNA reads as TGTGCCAGCAGCTTATCCTCCGGCGGGGTATTGACAGATACGCAGTATTTT. This codes for CASSLSSGGVLTDTQYF.